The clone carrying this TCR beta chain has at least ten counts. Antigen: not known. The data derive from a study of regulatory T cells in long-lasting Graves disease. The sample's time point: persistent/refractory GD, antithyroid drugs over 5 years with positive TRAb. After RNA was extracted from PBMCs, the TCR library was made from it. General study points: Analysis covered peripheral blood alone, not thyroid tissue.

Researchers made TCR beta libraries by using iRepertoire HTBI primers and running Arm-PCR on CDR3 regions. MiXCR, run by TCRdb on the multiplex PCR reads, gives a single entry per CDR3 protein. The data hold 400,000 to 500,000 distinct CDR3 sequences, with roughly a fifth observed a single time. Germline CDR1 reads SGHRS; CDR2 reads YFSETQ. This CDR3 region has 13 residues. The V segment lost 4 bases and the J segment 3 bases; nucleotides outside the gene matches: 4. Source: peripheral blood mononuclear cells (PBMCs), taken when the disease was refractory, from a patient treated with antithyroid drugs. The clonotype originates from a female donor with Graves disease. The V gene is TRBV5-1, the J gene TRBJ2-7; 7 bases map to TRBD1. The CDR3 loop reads CASSIRDSYEQYF. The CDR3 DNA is TGCGCCAGCAGCATAAGGGACAGCTACGAGCAGTACTTC.